This record covers a single TCR beta chain. Time point specified: baseline, week 1 (first vaccination visit). Stated treatment: pre-vaccination baseline after standard-of-care therapy. Germline CDR1 is MNHEY and CDR2 is SVGAGI. Trimming pared 2 bases from V and 2 bases from J, leaving 13 bases between. This CDR3 is built from 15 residues. TCRdb keeps only in-frame clones here, not all; method: immunoSEQ multiplex PCR. The table shows around 50,000 clones, with 86% occurring only once. This sample stems from a study of a mutant IDH1 vaccine in newly diagnosed glioma. Study overall: The therapy given earlier, which was standard therapy, consisted of radiotherapy, temozolomide, or both, and most of the patients received both.

This TCR was recovered from a man aged 35-49 years with glioma. This sample comprised PBMCs, obtained from a glioma patient treated with radiotherapy, temozolomide or both. The V and J genes are TRBV6-5 and TRBJ2-7; D is undetermined. CDR3 sequence reads: CASSYRARGAYEQYF. Here the CDR3 DNA reads TGTGCCAGCAGTTACCGGGCTAGAGGAGCCTACGAGCAGTACTTC.